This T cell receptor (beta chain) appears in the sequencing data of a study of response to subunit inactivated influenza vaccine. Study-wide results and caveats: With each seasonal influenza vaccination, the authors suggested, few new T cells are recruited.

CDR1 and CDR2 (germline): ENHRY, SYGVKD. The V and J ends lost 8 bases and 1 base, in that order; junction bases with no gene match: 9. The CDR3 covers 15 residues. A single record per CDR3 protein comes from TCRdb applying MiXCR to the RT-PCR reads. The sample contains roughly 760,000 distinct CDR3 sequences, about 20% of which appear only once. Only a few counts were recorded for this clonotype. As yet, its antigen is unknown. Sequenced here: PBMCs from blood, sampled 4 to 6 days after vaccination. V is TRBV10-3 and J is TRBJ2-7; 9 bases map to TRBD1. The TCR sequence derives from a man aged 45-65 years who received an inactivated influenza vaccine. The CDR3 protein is CAIGSGTGLSYEQYF. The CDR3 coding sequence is TGTGCCATCGGATCCGGGACAGGGCTTTCCTACGAGCAGTACTTC.